These 30 T cell receptor beta chains came from one sample sequenced in a study of blood T cell repertoires in COVID-19. TCRdb's copy holds only in-frame clones and misses some; the assay was immunoSEQ multiplex PCR. Among about 240,000 clones listed, around four fifths were seen once. Source material: peripheral blood. These receptors all come from a man in his fifties or sixties with acute or convalescent COVID-19.

In DNA, the CDR3 is TGCGCCAGCAGCCTGGGGAGGACTTACGATCAAGAGACCCAGTACTTC. It codes for CASSLGRTYDQETQYF. V gene TRBV5-1 combines with J gene TRBJ2-5, with D tentatively TRBD2 (6 bases). Trimming shortened V by 4 bases and J by 2 bases, and 18 bases separated the two germline ends. In germline, CDR1 is SGHRS, CDR2 YFSETQ. The CDR3 spans 16 residues.

This chain joins TRBV5-6 and TRBJ1-1; D unresolved. V was pared by 3 bases and J by 1 base, with 7 bases between. CDR1 SGHDT and CDR2 YYEEEE come from the germline V gene. CDR3 length: 13 residues. The CDR3 is CASSSDWNTEAFF. The CDR3 DNA is TGTGCCAGCAGCTCGGACTGGAACACTGAAGCTTTCTTT.

J is TRBJ2-2 and V is TRBV7-2; a weak D match, TRBD1 (6 bases). Trimming shortened V by 2 bases and J by 6 bases, and 10 bases separated the two germline ends. Germline CDR1 reads SGHTA; CDR2 reads FQGNSA. This CDR3 contains 14 residues. This CDR3 reads CASSLFPGAGELFF. The CDR3 nucleotides read TGTGCCAGCAGCTTATTCCCAGGGGCCGGGGAGCTGTTTTTT.

This chain joins TRBV7-8 and TRBJ1-2, with D perhaps TRBD1 (6 bases). The V end was cut by 6 bases, the J end by 0 bases, with 17 bases between. The CDR3 contains 16 residues. Germline loops: CDR1 SGHVS, CDR2 FQNEAQ. CDR3 region: CASSQDRDNANYGYTF. For the CDR3, the DNA is TGTGCCAGCAGTCAAGACCGGGACAACGCTAACTATGGCTACACCTTC.

The rearrangement uses TRBV24-1 and TRBJ2-1, with D maybe TRBD1 (6 bases). The CDR3 has 13 amino acids. V was clipped by 9 bases and J by 6 bases, with 14 bases between them. From germline, CDR1 is KGHDR and CDR2 SFDVKD. CDR3 amino acids: CATRDTQSNEQFF. In DNA, the CDR3 is TGTGCCACCCGGGACACGCAAAGCAATGAGCAGTTCTTC.

The chain recombines TRBV6-5 with TRBJ1-2; D is unclear. The germline gives CDR1 MNHEY, CDR2 SVGAGI. The V gene lost 4 bases and the J gene lost 4 bases, with 13 bases spanning the gap. The CDR3 totals 14 residues. The CDR3 is CASSSVPEPYGYTF. The CDR3 DNA sequence: TGTGCCAGCAGTTCGGTCCCTGAGCCCTATGGCTACACCTTC.

This clone was observed a single time. The chain links TRBV25-1 to TRBJ2-3; 11 bases line up with TRBD2. V was pared by 5 bases and J by 0 bases, with 4 bases of the junction left unmatched. This CDR3 is 16 amino acids long. Germline CDR1 is MGHDK and CDR2 is SYGVNS. CDR3 in amino acids: CASSKTSGASTDTQYF. DNA for the CDR3: TGTGCCAGCAGTAAGACTAGCGGGGCTAGCACAGATACGCAGTATTTT.

The gene calls are TRBV12-5 and TRBJ1-1, with 7 bases lining up with TRBD1. Trimming at V came to 4 bases and at J to 3 bases, leaving 8 bases not matched to a gene. The CDR3 has 15 amino acids. Germline V gene sequence: CDR1 LGHNT, CDR2 FRNRAP. CDR3 protein: CASGSTGTADTEAFF. In DNA form, the CDR3 reads TGTGCTAGTGGTTCGACAGGGACTGCGGACACTGAAGCTTTCTTT.

This sequence joins TRBV27 and TRBJ2-4; TRBD2 aligns across 14 bases. V was clipped by 6 bases and J by 2 bases; unmatched bases: 6. CDR3 length: 17 residues. The germline gives CDR1 MNHEY, CDR2 SMNVEV (reference sequence). CDR3 in DNA: TGTGCCAGCAGCCTCGGACTAGCGGGAGGAACCAAAAACATTCAGTACTTC. Its protein product is CASSLGLAGGTKNIQYF.

This clone occurred a few times. The chain uses TRBV11-3 and TRBJ2-2; no firm D call. CDR3 length: 16 amino acids. V was pared by 5 bases and J by 2 bases, with 15 bases between. Per the germline V gene, CDR1 is SGHNT and CDR2 is YENEEA. In nucleotides, the CDR3 is TGTGCCAGCAGCCTTCCGGAGCTTGTTAACACCGGGGAGCTGTTTTTT. This sequence encodes CASSLPELVNTGELFF.

This clone was detected only once. The genes are TRBV7-3 and TRBJ2-1; 9 bases are shared with TRBD2. The CDR3 covers 14 residues. Trimming cost V 5 bases and J 4 bases; bases outside gene matches: 3. Germline-derived CDR1 and CDR2 are SGHTA and FQGTGA. DNA of the CDR3: TGTGCCAGCAGCACGGGACTAGCTTACAATGAGCAGTTCTTC. As protein: CASSTGLAYNEQFF.

The chain has TRBV12-3 or TRBV12-4 and TRBJ2-5; possible D gene TRBD2, 6 bases. Trimming pared 3 bases from V and 4 bases from J, leaving 6 bases between. The CDR3 totals 12 residues. The CDR3 region is CASSFGGETQYF. The CDR3 DNA reads as TGTGCCAGCAGTTTCGGGGGAGAGACCCAGTACTTC.

The V and J genes are TRBV10-2 and TRBJ1-1; D gene ambiguous. Germline-derived CDR1 and CDR2 are WSHSY and SAAADI. The germline V and J ends were trimmed by 7 bases and 0 bases, with 9 bases remaining between them. This CDR3 is built from 13 residues. CDR3 sequence (DNA): TGCGCCAGCAAGATAGAGTTGAACACTGAAGCTTTCTTT. Protein sequence: CASKIELNTEAFF.

The chain uses TRBV6-4 and TRBJ2-1; 8 bases are shared with TRBD2. Germline lookup yields CDR1 MRHNA and CDR2 SNTAGT. The junction had 7 bases not matched to a gene; V was cut back by 0 bases and J by 6 bases. This CDR3 region has 16 residues. The DNA for the CDR3 is TGTGCCAGCAGTGACTCGGCGGGACTAGTCACCAATGAGCAGTTCTTC. Its translation: CASSDSAGLVTNEQFF.

V and J are TRBV29-1 and TRBJ2-7, with 8 bases fitting TRBD1. The CDR3 consists of 14 residues. CDR1 and CDR2 from the germline V gene are SQVTM and ANQGSEA. Trimming took 3 bases from V and 0 from J; bases not matched to a gene: 4. CDR3 residues: CSVEATGVSYEQYF. For the CDR3, the DNA is TGCAGCGTTGAGGCGACAGGGGTCTCCTACGAGCAGTACTTC.

V and J are TRBV6-5 and TRBJ2-1; 7 bases fit TRBD2. This CDR3 has 13 amino acids. The germline gives CDR1 MNHEY, CDR2 SVGAGI. Unmatched junction bases numbered 1, after V lost 2 bases and J lost 6 bases. Here the CDR3 DNA reads TGTGCCAGCAGTTACGGCGGGAGCAATGAGCAGTTCTTC. As protein: CASSYGGSNEQFF.

The V and J genes are TRBV19 and TRBJ1-4; TRBD1 is a possible D gene (6 bases). V lost 4 bases and J lost 4, with 16 bases in between. The length of the CDR3 is 16 residues. Germline V gene data show CDR1 as LNHDA and CDR2 as SQIVND (reference sequence). In DNA form, the CDR3 reads TGTGCCAGTAGTACCCGCTACAGGGAAGATAATGAAAAACTGTTTTTT. Protein product: CASSTRYREDNEKLFF.

The chain employs TRBV27 and TRBJ1-3; D remains unclear. The V end was cut by 3 bases, the J end by 4 bases, with 10 bases between. Per germline, CDR1 MNHEY and CDR2 SMNVEV (reference sequence). The CDR3 contains 14 residues. CDR3 region: CASSLRPIGNTIYF. The DNA for the CDR3 is TGTGCCAGCAGTTTGCGGCCCATCGGAAACACCATATATTTT.

The chain links TRBV11-3 to TRBJ2-7; TRBD2 agrees at 11 bases. Germline values: CDR1 SGHNT, CDR2 YENEEA. V shed 5 bases, J shed 4 bases, and the junction held 7 bases outside the gene matches. The CDR3 contains 15 residues. CDR3 residues: CASSVRLAGIYEQYF. CDR3 DNA sequence: TGTGCCAGCAGCGTGAGACTAGCGGGGATATACGAGCAGTACTTC.

DNA of the CDR3: TGTGCCAGCAGTGAAAGGAGGCAGCAGAGGCTTAGCAATCAGCCCCAGCATTTT. It translates to CASSERRQQRLSNQPQHF. The chain has TRBV6-1 and TRBJ1-5; D is ambiguous. Trimming removed 2 bases at V and 0 bases at J, with 17 bases between. The CDR3 length is 18 residues. Looked up from germline, CDR1 is MNHNS and CDR2 is SASEGT.

This clone was recorded a few times. The CDR3 coding sequence is TGTGCCAGCAGACCGGGACAATTCTTCCAGCCCCAGCATTTT. It specifies CASRPGQFFQPQHF. The chain joins TRBV27 to TRBJ1-5; possible D gene TRBD1, 6 bases. The germline V gene encodes CDR1 MNHEY and CDR2 SMNVEV (reference sequence). Trimming shortened V by 6 bases and J by 7 bases, and 16 bases separated the two germline ends. The CDR3 runs to 14 residues.

V is TRBV18 and J is TRBJ2-7; 8 bases agree with TRBD1. The CDR3 loop spans 14 amino acids. With V trimmed by 4 bases and J by 7 bases, 9 bases remained unmatched. Per the germline V gene, CDR1 is KGHSH and CDR2 is LQKENI. CDR3 DNA sequence: TGTGCCAGCTCACAGAACGACAGGGGAGGAGAGCAGTACTTC. Translating gives CASSQNDRGGEQYF.

With regard to this clone: Different DNA sequences within this sample yield the same CDR3. The CDR3 sequence is CASSIRGYGYTF. The CDR3 DNA is TGTGCCAGTAGTATTCGCGGTTATGGCTACACCTTC. The V gene is TRBV19, the J gene TRBJ1-2; D unclear. The CDR3 is 12 residues long. Trimming pared 3 bases from V and 5 bases from J, leaving 7 bases between. Germline CDR1 LNHDA, CDR2 SQIVND (reference sequence).

J is TRBJ1-2 and V is TRBV27; weak D call: TRBD1 (5 bases). The germline CDR1 and CDR2 sequences are MNHEY and SMNVEV (reference sequence). The CDR3 covers 15 residues. V lost 5 bases and J 4 bases, leaving 17 bases between the germline ends. The CDR3 protein is CASSPDRGGSYGYTF. The CDR3 coding sequence is TGTGCCAGCAGTCCCGACCGGGGGGGGAGCTATGGCTACACCTTC.

This clone turned up a few times. V gene TRBV11-2 combines with J gene TRBJ2-1; maybe TRBD2 (6 bases). Germline V gene sequence: CDR1 SGHAT, CDR2 FQNNGV. Trimming cost V 5 bases and J 0 bases, with 11 bases left between them. The CDR3 extends over 15 amino acids. CDR3 sequence reads: CASSIAASSYNEQFF. The CDR3 region has the DNA TGTGCCAGCAGCATAGCGGCTAGCTCCTACAATGAGCAGTTCTTC. Variable domain in full (rest from reference TRBV11-2 and TRBJ2-1): EAGVAQSPRYKIIEKRQSVAFWCNPISGHATLYWYQQILGQGPKLLIQFQNNGVVDDSQLPKDRFSAERLKGVDSTLKIQPAKLEDSAVYLCASSIAASSYNEQFFGPGTRLTVL.

This chain joins TRBV5-1 and TRBJ2-1; TRBD2 matches at 13 bases. The CDR3 covers 16 residues. Germline CDR1 is SGHRS and CDR2 is YFSETQ. The trim removed 1 base at V and 7 bases at J, leaving 5 bases unmatched. In nucleotides, the CDR3 is TGCGCCAGCAGCTTGTGGACTAGCGGGAGCTCAAATGAGCAGTTCTTC. Protein: CASSLWTSGSSNEQFF.

The chain couples TRBV5-1 to TRBJ1-4, with a tentative D call TRBD1 (6 bases). Germline-derived CDR1 and CDR2 are SGHRS and YFSETQ. The CDR3 extends over 15 amino acids. The V and J ends lost 1 base and 6 bases respectively, with 13 bases between them. The CDR3 loop reads CASSLTNRVDEKLFF. The CDR3 DNA follows: TGCGCCAGCAGCTTGACCAACAGGGTAGATGAAAAACTGTTTTTT.

This sequence joins TRBV28 and TRBJ1-4; D may be TRBD1 (6 bases). Germline CDR1 is MDHEN and CDR2 is SYDVKM. Trimming shortened V by 3 bases and J by 8 bases, and 19 bases separated the two germline ends. This CDR3 has 16 residues. The CDR3 coding sequence is TGTGCCAGCAGTTTTCTGTGGAAGGGGGGGATCGAAAAACTGTTTTTT. Amino acid sequence: CASSFLWKGGIEKLFF.

The chain joins TRBV6-6 to TRBJ2-1; maybe TRBD2 (5 bases). There are 15 residues in the CDR3. Germline values: CDR1 MNHNY, CDR2 SVGAGI (reference sequence). V lost 0 bases and J 6 bases, leaving 12 bases between the germline ends. As DNA, the CDR3 is TGTGCCAGCAGTTACTCGACGCGAGGGCGCAATGAGCAGTTCTTC. It encodes CASSYSTRGRNEQFF.

The chain joins TRBV6-5 to TRBJ1-2; TRBD1 matches at 8 bases. Germline V CDR1 and CDR2: MNHEY, SVGAGI. There are 14 residues in the CDR3. With 6 bases clipped from V and 0 bases from J, the junction kept 3 bases outside the gene matches. The CDR3 loop reads CASRQGDSNYGYTF. The CDR3 bases are TGTGCCAGCAGACAGGGGGACTCTAACTATGGCTACACCTTC.